Listed below are T cell receptor beta chains from one sample, sequenced in a study of T cell repertoires in cytomegalovirus infection. One entry per CDR3 protein results from TCRdb running MiXCR on the reads. Of 75,000 to 100,000 distinct CDR3 sequences in the sample, 25% to 35% were seen once. Which antigens these TCRs recognize remains unknown. The source was CD8+ T cells from cultured PBMCs, collected from culture after CMV antigen stimulation. These receptors were collected from a human donor in good health (CMV status not recorded). Some clones in this sample may be carry-over from other donors' samples. Both conserved end residues are part of each CDR3. D genes are given only for firm matches. Only some rows state a clone size, as once, few, many or a class for expanded clones.

clone size: NA; D gene: TRBD1; V gene: TRBV19; J gene: TRBJ2-2; CDR3 protein: CASTTGTANTGELFF; CDR3 DNA: TGTGCCAGTACCACCGGGACAGCCAACACCGGGGAGCTGTTTTTT
clone size: few; D gene: NA; V gene: TRBV18; J gene: TRBJ2-6; CDR3 protein: CASSPLRGAGANVLTF; CDR3 DNA: TGTGCCAGCTCACCGCTCAGGGGGGCTGGGGCCAACGTCCTGACTTTC
clone size: many; D gene: NA; V gene: TRBV27; J gene: TRBJ1-1; CDR3 protein: CASSWAGANTEAFF; CDR3 DNA: TGTGCCAGCAGTTGGGCGGGGGCTAACACTGAAGCTTTCTTT
clone size: many; D gene: NA; V gene: TRBV15; J gene: TRBJ2-1; CDR3 protein: CATSRGDSSYNEQFF; CDR3 DNA: TGTGCCACCAGCAGAGGAGATAGCTCCTACAATGAGCAGTTCTTC
clone size: once; D gene: NA; V gene: TRBV12-3/TRBV12-4; J gene: TRBJ2-2; CDR3 protein: CASSLLLWELFF; CDR3 DNA: TGTGCCAGCAGTTTACTGCTCTGGGAGCTGTTTTTT
clone size: few; D gene: NA; V gene: TRBV5-4; J gene: TRBJ2-3; CDR3 protein: CASSLAGVGTDTQYF; CDR3 DNA: TGTGCCAGCAGCTTGGCGGGGGTGGGCACAGATACGCAGTATTTT
clone size: NA; D gene: NA; V gene: TRBV14; J gene: TRBJ1-1; CDR3 protein: CASSQDGTVRGAFF; CDR3 DNA: TGTGCCAGCAGCCAAGATGGGACGGTCCGGGGAGCTTTCTTT
clone size: NA; D gene: NA; V gene: TRBV27; J gene: TRBJ2-5; CDR3 protein: CASSLWASQETQYF; CDR3 DNA: TGTGCCAGCAGTTTATGGGCCAGCCAAGAGACCCAGTACTTC
clone size: many; D gene: TRBD1; V gene: TRBV4-1; J gene: TRBJ1-3; CDR3 protein: CASSLHGQAGNTIYF; CDR3 DNA: TGCGCCAGCAGCCTGCATGGACAGGCTGGAAACACCATATATTTT
clone size: NA; D gene: NA; V gene: TRBV27; J gene: TRBJ1-2; CDR3 protein: CASSQGDGYTF; CDR3 DNA: TGTGCCAGCAGTCAGGGTGATGGCTACACCTTC
clone size: NA; D gene: NA; V gene: TRBV6-1; J gene: TRBJ2-2; CDR3 protein: CAEGPPTGELFF; CDR3 DNA: TGTGCCGAGGGACCTCCAACCGGGGAGCTGTTTTTT
clone size: few; D gene: NA; V gene: TRBV6-1; J gene: TRBJ2-1; CDR3 protein: CASSGISSYNEQFF; CDR3 DNA: TGTGCCAGCAGTGGAATCAGCTCCTACAATGAGCAGTTCTTC
clone size: NA; D gene: TRBD1; V gene: TRBV3-1; J gene: TRBJ2-3; CDR3 protein: CASSQVLQGTDTQYF; CDR3 DNA: TGTGCCAGCAGCCAAGTACTACAGGGGACAGATACGCAGTATTTT
clone size: NA; D gene: NA; V gene: TRBV5-1; J gene: TRBJ1-1; CDR3 protein: CASSWGAGADTEAFF; CDR3 DNA: TGCGCCAGCAGCTGGGGGGCAGGGGCGGACACTGAAGCTTTCTTT
clone size: few; D gene: TRBD1; V gene: TRBV12-3/TRBV12-4; J gene: TRBJ2-5; CDR3 protein: CASKGTVQETQYF; CDR3 DNA: TGTGCCAGCAAGGGGACAGTCCAAGAGACCCAGTACTTC
clone size: few; D gene: NA; V gene: TRBV19; J gene: TRBJ2-1; CDR3 protein: CATGTQGNEQFF; CDR3 DNA: TGTGCCACCGGGACTCAGGGAAATGAGCAGTTCTTC
clone size: few; D gene: NA; V gene: TRBV23-1; J gene: TRBJ1-5; CDR3 protein: CASSQSSSGWDQPQHF; CDR3 DNA: TGCGCCAGCAGTCAATCCTCCTCCGGATGGGATCAGCCCCAGCATTTT
clone size: NA; D gene: NA; V gene: TRBV7-6; J gene: TRBJ1-5; CDR3 protein: CASSSEAESNQPQHF; CDR3 DNA: TGTGCCAGCAGCTCCGAGGCGGAAAGCAATCAGCCCCAGCATTTT
clone size: NA; D gene: NA; V gene: TRBV6-2/TRBV6-3; J gene: TRBJ2-5; CDR3 protein: CASIYEGSLETQYF; CDR3 DNA: TGTGCCAGCATCTACGAAGGGAGCTTGGAGACCCAGTACTTC
clone size: NA; D gene: NA; V gene: TRBV5-1; J gene: TRBJ2-7; CDR3 protein: CASSLEVSSYEQYF; CDR3 DNA: TGCGCCAGCAGCTTGGAGGTGAGCTCCTACGAGCAGTACTTC
clone size: NA; D gene: NA; V gene: TRBV6-6; J gene: TRBJ2-3; CDR3 protein: CASSKPQGWVPTDTQYF; CDR3 DNA: TGTGCCAGCAGTAAACCGCAGGGATGGGTTCCCACAGATACGCAGTATTTT
clone size: few; D gene: NA; V gene: TRBV7-2; J gene: TRBJ1-1; CDR3 protein: CASSSVGQIGAEAFF; CDR3 DNA: TGTGCCAGCAGCTCCGTGGGACAAATCGGGGCTGAAGCTTTCTTT
clone size: NA; D gene: NA; V gene: TRBV12-3/TRBV12-4; J gene: TRBJ2-7; CDR3 protein: CASSFPGSEQYF; CDR3 DNA: TGTGCCAGCAGTTTCCCCGGTAGCGAGCAGTACTTC
clone size: NA; D gene: TRBD1; V gene: TRBV2; J gene: TRBJ1-2; CDR3 protein: CAASRRDRVYGYTF; CDR3 DNA: TGTGCCGCGTCCCGCAGGGACAGAGTTTATGGCTACACCTTC
clone size: NA; D gene: NA; V gene: TRBV4-2; J gene: TRBJ2-4; CDR3 protein: CASSHRDDGIQYF; CDR3 DNA: TGTGCCAGCAGCCATAGGGACGACGGGATTCAGTACTTC
clone size: NA; D gene: TRBD2; V gene: TRBV20-1; J gene: TRBJ2-3; CDR3 protein: CSARDPGGAGGITDTQYF; CDR3 DNA: TGCAGTGCTAGAGACCCGGGTGGCGCGGGGGGGATCACAGATACGCAGTATTTT
clone size: NA; D gene: NA; V gene: TRBV12-3/TRBV12-4; J gene: TRBJ2-2; CDR3 protein: CTSSSWNSRNTGELFF; CDR3 DNA: TGTACCAGCAGTTCCTGGAATTCCCGCAACACCGGGGAGCTGTTTTTT
clone size: NA; D gene: TRBD2; V gene: TRBV28; J gene: TRBJ2-5; CDR3 protein: CAATRSGGETQYF; CDR3 DNA: TGTGCCGCCACCAGATCCGGGGGGGAGACCCAGTACTTC
clone size: many; D gene: NA; V gene: TRBV19; J gene: TRBJ2-1; CDR3 protein: CASRVSSYNEQFF; CDR3 DNA: TGTGCCAGCAGGGTTTCCTCCTACAATGAGCAGTTCTTC
clone size: NA; D gene: NA; V gene: TRBV7-8; J gene: TRBJ2-7; CDR3 protein: CASSLGGRVYEQYF; CDR3 DNA: TGTGCCAGCAGCTTAGGGGGCCGGGTTTACGAGCAGTACTTC
clone size: NA; D gene: NA; V gene: TRBV12-3/TRBV12-4; J gene: TRBJ1-3; CDR3 protein: CASSLGAYSGNTIYF; CDR3 DNA: TGTGCCAGCAGTTTGGGCGCTTACTCTGGAAACACCATATATTTT
clone size: few; D gene: NA; V gene: TRBV13; J gene: TRBJ1-1; CDR3 protein: CASSSRQVEAFF; CDR3 DNA: TGTGCCAGCAGCTCTAGACAGGTTGAAGCTTTCTTT
clone size: few; D gene: TRBD1; V gene: TRBV7-8; J gene: TRBJ2-7; CDR3 protein: CASAWDRGAGEQYF; CDR3 DNA: TGTGCCAGCGCATGGGACAGGGGCGCCGGGGAGCAGTACTTC
clone size: NA; D gene: TRBD1; V gene: TRBV12-5; J gene: TRBJ1-1; CDR3 protein: CASGSDRGGNTEAFF; CDR3 DNA: TGTGCTAGTGGTTCGGACAGGGGGGGGAACACTGAAGCTTTCTTT
clone size: NA; D gene: NA; V gene: TRBV20-1; J gene: TRBJ2-5; CDR3 protein: CSARGTGETQYF; CDR3 DNA: TGCAGTGCTAGGGGGACCGGGGAGACCCAGTACTTC
clone size: NA; D gene: NA; V gene: TRBV7-8; J gene: TRBJ2-1; CDR3 protein: CASSLGGFNEQFF; CDR3 DNA: TGTGCCAGCAGCTTAGGAGGGTTCAATGAGCAGTTCTTC
clone size: few; D gene: NA; V gene: TRBV15; J gene: TRBJ2-2; CDR3 protein: CATSQEKPAELFF; CDR3 DNA: TGTGCCACCAGCCAGGAAAAACCGGCGGAGCTGTTTTTT
clone size: many; D gene: TRBD1; V gene: TRBV27; J gene: TRBJ1-4; CDR3 protein: CASRRSTGSGEKLFF; CDR3 DNA: TGTGCCAGCAGGAGATCGACAGGGAGCGGTGAAAAACTGTTTTTT
clone size: once; D gene: NA; V gene: TRBV12-3/TRBV12-4; J gene: TRBJ2-2; CDR3 protein: CASSLKDPWELFF; CDR3 DNA: TGTGCCAGCAGTTTGAAGGATCCGTGGGAGCTGTTTTTT
clone size: many; D gene: NA; V gene: TRBV6-6; J gene: TRBJ1-2; CDR3 protein: CASSYGAIRPNYGYTF; CDR3 DNA: TGTGCCAGCAGTTACGGGGCAATCAGACCTAACTATGGCTACACCTTC
clone size: NA; D gene: TRBD1; V gene: TRBV10-3; J gene: TRBJ2-1; CDR3 protein: CALGTGSSYNEQFF; CDR3 DNA: TGTGCCCTCGGGACAGGGAGCTCCTACAATGAGCAGTTCTTC
clone size: NA; D gene: NA; V gene: TRBV3-1; J gene: TRBJ2-5; CDR3 protein: CASRNWTHQETQYF; CDR3 DNA: TGTGCCAGCAGGAACTGGACTCACCAAGAGACCCAGTACTTC
clone size: few; D gene: NA; V gene: TRBV6-6; J gene: TRBJ1-1; CDR3 protein: CASSFGAGRTEAFF; CDR3 DNA: TGTGCCAGCAGTTTTGGGGCAGGACGCACTGAAGCTTTCTTT
clone size: NA; D gene: NA; V gene: TRBV7-2; J gene: TRBJ2-3; CDR3 protein: CASSLNRGKDTQYF; CDR3 DNA: TGTGCCAGCAGCTTGAATAGGGGCAAAGATACGCAGTATTTT
clone size: NA; D gene: NA; V gene: TRBV19; J gene: TRBJ2-1; CDR3 protein: CASSIPMGLGDEQFF; CDR3 DNA: TGTGCCAGTAGTATCCCCATGGGTCTAGGCGATGAGCAGTTCTTC
clone size: NA; D gene: NA; V gene: TRBV5-1; J gene: TRBJ2-7; CDR3 protein: CASSLDLDDYEQYF; CDR3 DNA: TGCGCCAGCAGCTTGGATTTGGACGACTACGAGCAGTACTTC
clone size: NA; D gene: NA; V gene: TRBV20-1; J gene: TRBJ2-1; CDR3 protein: CSASGGGVRGFHNEQFF; CDR3 DNA: TGCAGTGCTAGCGGGGGGGGGGTCAGGGGGTTCCACAATGAGCAGTTCTTC
clone size: once; D gene: NA; V gene: TRBV27; J gene: TRBJ2-6; CDR3 protein: CASSRWTTGANVLTF; CDR3 DNA: TGTGCCAGCAGTCGCTGGACCACTGGGGCCAACGTCCTGACTTTC
clone size: few; D gene: NA; V gene: TRBV27; J gene: TRBJ2-7; CDR3 protein: CASSFSGSLEQYF; CDR3 DNA: TGTGCCAGCAGTTTTTCGGGGTCTCTCGAGCAGTACTTC
clone size: NA; D gene: NA; V gene: TRBV19; J gene: TRBJ2-4; CDR3 protein: CASSMGQARDIQYF; CDR3 DNA: TGTGCCAGTAGTATGGGGCAGGCGAGGGACATTCAGTACTTC
clone size: NA; D gene: NA; V gene: TRBV9; J gene: TRBJ2-2; CDR3 protein: CASSVGQQANTGELFF; CDR3 DNA: TGTGCCAGCAGCGTAGGACAGCAGGCGAACACCGGGGAGCTGTTTTTT
clone size: NA; D gene: NA; V gene: TRBV7-9; J gene: TRBJ1-1; CDR3 protein: CASSLALGGNTEAFF; CDR3 DNA: TGTGCCAGCAGCTTAGCCTTGGGGGGGAACACTGAAGCTTTCTTT
clone size: NA; D gene: NA; V gene: TRBV5-8; J gene: TRBJ2-7; CDR3 protein: CASSWLTDEQYF; CDR3 DNA: TGTGCCAGCAGCTGGCTAACAGATGAGCAGTACTTC
clone size: NA; D gene: NA; V gene: TRBV7-2; J gene: TRBJ2-5; CDR3 protein: CASSLDVFEGETQYF; CDR3 DNA: TGTGCCAGCAGCTTAGATGTTTTTGAGGGGGAGACCCAGTACTTC